This is a list of T cell receptor beta chains from one sample in a study of long-term antiretroviral therapy in people with HIV. Data came from immunoSEQ multiplex PCR; TCRdb stores just in-frame clones and leaves some out. The sample carries about 27,000 clones, roughly 80% recorded once. The sequencing used unsorted PBMCs, collected 0.8 years before starting antiretroviral therapy. Source of these receptors: a man aged 18 to 29 with HIV. The CDR3 runs from the conserved cysteine through the conserved F or W. D genes are given only for firm matches. Clone size, where shown, is once, few, many, or a class for clones that have expanded.

>TRBD1|NA|TRBV5-1|TRBJ2-2
TGCGCCAGCAGCTTGGCCACGTGGACAGGGAACACCGGGGAGCTGTTTTTT
CASSLATWTGNTGELFF
>TRBD1|medium-sized|TRBV11-2|TRBJ1-2
TGTGCCAGCAGCCAGGGGCAGGGGGCGGGGGGCTACACCTTC
CASSQGQGAGGYTF
>TRBD2|NA|TRBV7-7|TRBJ2-1
TGTGCTAGCAGCCCCACTAGCGGGGGAGAGGGTGAGCAGTTCTTC
CASSPTSGGEGEQFF
>TRBD2|NA|TRBV7-3|TRBJ2-2
TGTGCCAGCAGCTTAATTGGGACTAGCGGGAGTTCCGGGGAGCTGTTTTTT
CASSLIGTSGSSGELFF
>NA|NA|TRBV18|TRBJ2-4
TGTGCCAGCTCACAACCGGGATTAGCCAAAAACATTCAGTACTTC
CASSQPGLAKNIQYF
>NA|NA|TRBV10-3|TRBJ1-2
TGTGCCATCAGTGAGTCCGGTAGGAGTGGCTACACCTTC
CAISESGRSGYTF
>NA|medium-sized|TRBV5-6|TRBJ1-2
TGTGCCAGCAGCTACGGGACCGTACTACTCCCTAGGGATGGCTACACCTTC
CASSYGTVLLPRDGYTF
>NA|NA|TRBV5-1|TRBJ1-1
TGCGCCAGCAGCTTGGGGTACGGGGGTGGCACTGAAGCTTTCTTT
CASSLGYGGGTEAFF
>NA|NA|TRBV4-1|TRBJ2-7
TGCGCCAGCAGCCCGGAGACAGGTGTTACCTACGAGCAGTACTTC
CASSPETGVTYEQYF
>TRBD2|NA|TRBV30|TRBJ2-7
TGTGCCTGGAGTGTACGATGGGGCGGGAGGGCCTTAACCTACGAGCAGTACTTC
CAWSVRWGGRALTYEQYF
>NA|NA|TRBV6-5|TRBJ1-2
TGTGCCAGCAGTGTCCGACAGAATTCTCCATATGGCTACACCTTC
CASSVRQNSPYGYTF
>TRBD1|NA|TRBV7-2|TRBJ2-7
TGTGCCAGCAGCGCCATTGCCGGACAGGGTCCGGCGCAGTACTTC
CASSAIAGQGPAQYF
>NA|once|TRBV6-6|TRBJ1-1
TGTGCCAGCAGTTACTCGCAGAATATTGAAGCTTTCTTT
CASSYSQNIEAFF
>NA|few|TRBV28|TRBJ2-5
TGTGCCAGCAGTTTGGGGTACTCGGCTGGCGTGCAGACCCAGTACTTC
CASSLGYSAGVQTQYF
>NA|NA|TRBV29-1|TRBJ1-1
TGCAGCGTTGAAGAGCTTAACGTTTACACTGAAGCTTTCTTT
CSVEELNVYTEAFF
>TRBD1|NA|TRBV9|TRBJ1-2
TGTGCCAGCAGCGTAGCAGGGGGCCTTCAATATGGCTACACCTTC
CASSVAGGLQYGYTF
>NA|NA|TRBV27|TRBJ2-7
TGTGCCAGCAGCGCTGAGCGGGGAGGCAGGGGGCTGGAGCAGTACTTC
CASSAERGGRGLEQYF
>NA|NA|TRBV5-4|TRBJ2-1
TGTGCCAGCAGATCAGGGGGAGCGGGGGTCGGTGAGCAGTTCTTC
CASRSGGAGVGEQFF
>NA|NA|TRBV7-6|TRBJ1-2
TGTGCCAGCAGCACGTTTCGATCTCGAAAGACCTATGGCTACACCTTC
CASSTFRSRKTYGYTF
>NA|once|TRBV6-1|TRBJ1-2
TGTGCCAGCAGTGAAGGGGGACACATGGGCTATGGCTACACCTTC
CASSEGGHMGYGYTF
>NA|once|TRBV18|TRBJ1-1
TGTGCCAGCTCACCACAGTCCTACACTGAAGCTTTCTTT
CASSPQSYTEAFF
>TRBD2|NA|TRBV5-4|TRBJ2-1
TGTGCCAGCAGCGCACTAGCGGGGGGGTCGGATGAGCAGTTCTTC
CASSALAGGSDEQFF
>NA|once|TRBV7-7|TRBJ2-3
TGTGCTAGCAGCTTCCGTGGCACAGATACGCAGTATTTT
CASSFRGTDTQYF
>TRBD1|NA|TRBV4-1|TRBJ2-7
TGCGCCAGCAGCCAAATTCGACAGGGGTTCTCCTACGAGCAGTACTTC
CASSQIRQGFSYEQYF
>NA|few|TRBV6-1|TRBJ1-6
TGTGCCAGCATCGGGGGAGGACTATATAATTCACCCCTCCACTTT
CASIGGGLYNSPLHF
>NA|NA|TRBV29-1|TRBJ2-2
TGCAGCGCTAGACAGGAGGCCGGGGAGCTGTTTTTT
CSARQEAGELFF
>NA|NA|TRBV7-3|TRBJ2-2
TGTGCCAGCAGCTTTGAAGGAGGGACCAACACCGGGGAGCTGTTTTTT
CASSFEGGTNTGELFF
>NA|NA|TRBV18|TRBJ1-5
TGTGCCAGCTCACCAAGGCCAGAGAATCAGCCCCAGCATTTT
CASSPRPENQPQHF
>NA|NA|TRBV6-4|TRBJ2-3
TGTGCCAGCAGCCTCGTAGGAGCAGCCACAGATACGCAGTATTTT
CASSLVGAATDTQYF
>TRBD1|NA|TRBV18|TRBJ1-3
TGTGCCAGCTCACCAGGCGGACAGGGCCCGGGAAACACCATATATTTT
CASSPGGQGPGNTIYF
>TRBD1|NA|TRBV7-9|TRBJ1-4
TGTGCCAGCAGCTCGCAGGGGGCAACTAATGAAAAACTGTTTTTT
CASSSQGATNEKLFF
>TRBD1|NA|TRBV28|TRBJ2-7
TGTGCCAGCAGGACGTTTTCGGGGGGTGGGAGACAGGGGGCCGAGCAGTACTTC
CASRTFSGGGRQGAEQYF
>TRBD2|once|TRBV9|TRBJ2-2
TGTGCCAGCAGCGTAGAAGGAGCGGGGGTGAACACCGGGGAGCTGTTTTTT
CASSVEGAGVNTGELFF
>NA|NA|TRBV28|TRBJ2-7
TGTGCCAGCAGACCCGTGGCTAGCGTCTCCTACGAGCAGTACTTC
CASRPVASVSYEQYF
>NA|NA|TRBV9|TRBJ1-6
TGTGCCAGCAGCGGTCAAGGGGGAGGATCACCCCTCCACTTT
CASSGQGGGSPLHF
>TRBD2|once|TRBV10-1|TRBJ2-3
TGCGCCAGCAGTGAAGGTGTTGGAGCGGGGGGTAGCACAGATACGCAGTATTTT
CASSEGVGAGGSTDTQYF
>NA|few|TRBV6-5|TRBJ2-7
TGTGCCAGCAGCCCGACACTGTCCTACGAGCAGTACTTC
CASSPTLSYEQYF
>NA|NA|TRBV28|TRBJ2-3
TGTGCCAGCAGTCCCGGGACGTCAGGAGCAGATACGCAGTATTTT
CASSPGTSGADTQYF
>TRBD2|few|TRBV18|TRBJ2-1
TGTGCCAGCTCACCACGGCTAGCGGGAGCGTCCTACAATGAGCAGTTCTTC
CASSPRLAGASYNEQFF
>TRBD1|NA|TRBV5-1|TRBJ1-1
TGCGCCAGCAGAGAACAGGGGAGCACTGAAGCTTTCTTT
CASREQGSTEAFF
>TRBD2|NA|TRBV30|TRBJ2-1
TGTGCCTGGAGTAGCGGGGGTCTCTACAATGAGCAGTTCTTC
CAWSSGGLYNEQFF
>NA|NA|TRBV4-1|TRBJ2-1
TGCGCCAGCAGCCAAGAAGGGCTAGCGAGCTCCTACAATGAGCAGTTCTTC
CASSQEGLASSYNEQFF
>NA|NA|TRBV7-9|TRBJ2-5
TGTGCCGCCGCCTCCAAGGGGGGGGACCAAGAGACCCAGTACTTC
CAAASKGGDQETQYF
>NA|once|TRBV27|TRBJ2-7
TGTGCCAGCAGTTTATTGGGGGAAAGAGCCTACGAGCAGTACTTC
CASSLLGERAYEQYF
>NA|NA|TRBV27|TRBJ1-4
TGTGCCAGCAGTCCCGGGGGAGGGCTCTGGGAAAAACTGTTTTTT
CASSPGGGLWEKLFF
>NA|NA|TRBV28|TRBJ1-1
TGTGCCAGCTCCCGACAGTTCATGAACACTGAAGCTTTCTTT
CASSRQFMNTEAFF
>NA|NA|TRBV4-1|TRBJ2-7
TGCGCCAGCAGCCAAGAAGGGGGCGGGGTAGGGACCTACGAGCAGTACTTC
CASSQEGGGVGTYEQYF
>NA|NA|TRBV6-5|TRBJ2-2
TGTGCCAGCAGTTCACAGGGACCCGGGGAGCTGTTTTTT
CASSSQGPGELFF
>NA|NA|TRBV30|TRBJ1-2
TGTGCCTGGAGTGTACTAGGGACTGGGGACTATGGCTACACCTTC
CAWSVLGTGDYGYTF
>NA|NA|TRBV5-4|TRBJ1-2
TGTGCCAGCAGCTTGCGACAGAACAACTATGGCTACACCTTC
CASSLRQNNYGYTF